These T cell receptor beta chains were read from a single sample in a study of control samples from healthy donors and cancer patients. TCRdb's table, derived via immunoSEQ multiplex PCR, lists solely in-frame clones and lacks some. This sample has 95,000 to 150,000 clones, with approximately 88% found just once. Specimen: blood. The source of these receptors is a man aged 40-55 years in good health. Both conserved end residues are part of each CDR3. Fields, in order: V gene, clone size, D gene, J gene, CDR3 protein, CDR3 DNA. The D gene is left open where the match is weak. Size values are once, few and many counts, or a class for expanded clones, and some rows have none.

TRBV5-1,once,-,TRBJ2-2,CASSLRSIGTNTGELFF,TGCGCCAGCAGCTTGAGGTCTATTGGCACAAACACCGGGGAGCTGTTTTTT
TRBV6-2/TRBV6-3,-,-,TRBJ1-6,CASSYSLLGGNSPLHF,TGTGCCAGCAGTTACTCTCTCCTCGGTGGGAATTCACCCCTCCACTTT
TRBV2,-,-,TRBJ2-3,CASTRDTQYF,TGTGCCAGCACCCGCGATACGCAGTATTTT
TRBV11-2,-,TRBD2,TRBJ2-3,CASSSTSGGARDTQYF,TGTGCCAGCAGCTCGACTAGCGGGGGGGCCCGAGATACGCAGTATTTT
TRBV19,-,TRBD1,TRBJ2-1,CATSNRGEQFF,TGTGCCACCTCAAACAGGGGAGAGCAGTTCTTC
TRBV19,-,TRBD1,TRBJ1-3,CASSEGQGVVSGNTIYF,TGTGCCAGTAGTGAGGGACAGGGAGTAGTCTCTGGAAACACCATATATTTT
TRBV12-5,-,TRBD1,TRBJ2-1,CASGPRRTGGNKNEQFF,TGTGCTAGTGGTCCCCGGCGAACAGGGGGCAACAAAAATGAGCAGTTCTTC
TRBV19,-,TRBD1,TRBJ2-1,CASSIDRGNNEQFF,TGTGCCAGTAGTATAGACAGGGGGAACAATGAGCAGTTCTTC
TRBV6-1,once,TRBD1,TRBJ1-1,CASRNRGNTEAFF,TGTGCCAGCAGAAACAGGGGGAACACTGAAGCTTTCTTT
TRBV23-1,-,-,TRBJ1-4,CASSQSKWEKLFF,TGCGCCAGCAGTCAATCTAAGTGGGAAAAACTGTTTTTT
TRBV7-3,-,-,TRBJ1-1,CASSPGQNTEAFF,TGTGCCAGCAGCCCGGGTCAGAACACTGAAGCTTTCTTT
TRBV11-2,-,TRBD2,TRBJ2-2,CASSLAGLAGENTGELFF,TGTGCCAGCAGCTTAGCGGGACTAGCGGGGGAGAACACCGGGGAGCTGTTTTTT
TRBV11-3,-,-,TRBJ2-3,CASTLGLAADTQYF,TGTGCCAGCACCCTGGGGCTGGCCGCAGATACGCAGTATTTT
TRBV7-2,-,-,TRBJ1-6,CASSLAGWNSPLHF,TGTGCCAGCAGCTTAGCGGGGTGGAATTCACCCCTCCACTTT
TRBV19,-,-,TRBJ2-7,CASSIDRLNRPYEQYF,TGTGCCAGTAGTATAGATCGCTTGAACAGACCCTACGAGCAGTACTTC
TRBV7-8,-,TRBD1,TRBJ2-3,CASSSRDRAPDTQYF,TGTGCCAGCAGCTCCCGGGACAGGGCGCCAGATACGCAGTATTTT
TRBV7-9,-,TRBD1,TRBJ1-5,CASSLTTGTVQPQHF,TGTGCCAGCAGCTTAACAACAGGGACAGTTCAGCCCCAGCATTTT
TRBV29-1,few,-,TRBJ1-1,CSGRQANTEAFF,TGCAGCGGTCGACAGGCTAACACTGAAGCTTTCTTT
TRBV27,-,TRBD2,TRBJ2-7,CASSPRRLAGGEQYF,TGTGCCAGCAGTCCCAGGAGACTAGCGGGGGGCGAGCAGTACTTC
TRBV12-3/TRBV12-4,-,-,TRBJ1-5,CASSLGLNQPQHF,TGTGCCAGCAGTTTAGGGCTGAATCAGCCCCAGCATTTT
TRBV7-2,once,TRBD1,TRBJ1-2,CASSIRDRAEYTF,TGTGCCAGCAGCATACGGGACAGGGCCGAATACACCTTC
TRBV30,-,TRBD1,TRBJ1-5,CAWKGHRVAGGNSYSNQPQHF,TGTGCCTGGAAGGGTCATCGGGTTGCAGGGGGTAATAGTTATAGCAATCAGCCCCAGCATTTT
TRBV30,-,-,TRBJ1-1,CAWSTPGPGNTEAFF,TGTGCCTGGAGCACGCCGGGACCGGGGAACACTGAAGCTTTCTTT
TRBV5-8,-,-,TRBJ1-6,CASSFLDSPLHF,TGTGCCAGCAGCTTTCTTGATTCACCCCTCCACTTT
TRBV25-1,-,-,TRBJ2-7,CASSSVRNYEQYF,TGTGCCAGCAGTTCCGTCAGAAACTACGAGCAGTACTTC
TRBV3-1/TRBV3-2,-,TRBD2,TRBJ2-1,CASSPLGLGLGNGQFF,TGTGCCAGCAGCCCACTGGGACTAGGGCTCGGCAATGGGCAGTTCTTC
TRBV14,-,-,TRBJ1-2,CASSQDLRQGRYTF,TGTGCCAGCAGCCAAGATTTGAGGCAGGGGAGGTACACCTTC
TRBV7-9,once,TRBD2,TRBJ2-4,CASSLSTSGGTKNIQYF,TGTGCCAGCAGCCTTTCGACTAGCGGGGGAACCAAAAACATTCAGTACTTC
TRBV6-5,-,TRBD1,TRBJ2-7,CASRTGTGGYEQYF,TGTGCCAGCAGAACCGGGACAGGAGGCTACGAGCAGTACTTC
TRBV27,-,TRBD2,TRBJ2-2,CASRPGLAWFVGELFF,TGTGCCAGCAGGCCTGGACTAGCTTGGTTCGTCGGGGAGCTGTTTTTT
TRBV7-2,-,TRBD1,TRBJ1-2,CASSTRDRDGYTF,TGTGCCAGCAGCACCCGGGACAGGGATGGCTACACCTTC
TRBV5-8,-,-,TRBJ2-3,CASSFFLGASTDTQYF,TGTGCCAGCAGCTTCTTCTTAGGGGCTAGCACAGATACGCAGTATTTT
TRBV10-3,-,-,TRBJ2-7,CAIRDDFYEQYF,TGTGCCATCAGGGACGACTTCTACGAGCAGTACTTC
TRBV18,-,TRBD1,TRBJ1-1,CASSPRNRGNTEAFF,TGTGCCAGCTCACCACGTAACAGGGGAAACACTGAAGCTTTCTTT
TRBV19,-,TRBD1,TRBJ1-2,CASTSGGTAIYGYTF,TGTGCCAGTACCTCAGGGGGAACCGCTATCTATGGCTACACCTTC
TRBV4-1,-,-,TRBJ2-6,CASSQDLEGPSSGANVLTF,TGCGCCAGCAGCCAAGATCTGGAGGGGCCGAGCTCTGGGGCCAACGTCCTGACTTTC
TRBV5-1,-,TRBD2,TRBJ2-7,CASSILAGGSYEQYF,TGCGCCAGCAGCATACTAGCGGGGGGCTCCTACGAGCAGTACTTC
TRBV5-1,-,-,TRBJ1-1,CASSWENTEAFF,TGCGCCAGCAGCTGGGAGAACACTGAAGCTTTCTTT
TRBV6-4,-,-,TRBJ1-6,CASSDSANSPLHF,TGTGCCAGCAGTGACAGCGCAAATTCACCCCTCCACTTT
TRBV7-9,-,-,TRBJ2-2,CASSFTKGTNTGELFF,TGTGCCAGCAGCTTTACCAAGGGAACGAACACCGGGGAGCTGTTTTTT
TRBV5-1,-,TRBD1,TRBJ2-1,CASSLTGADEQFF,TGCGCCAGCAGCTTGACAGGGGCGGATGAGCAGTTCTTC
TRBV6-6,-,-,TRBJ1-4,CASSYRPSQGEKLFF,TGTGCCAGCAGCTACAGACCCAGTCAGGGTGAAAAACTGTTTTTT
TRBV12-3/TRBV12-4,-,-,TRBJ2-7,CASNKDSSGEQYF,TGTGCCAGCAACAAGGACTCCTCGGGCGAGCAGTACTTC
TRBV6-6,-,TRBD2,TRBJ2-3,CASSWTSGDTDTQYF,TGTGCCAGCAGTTGGACTAGCGGGGACACAGATACGCAGTATTTT
TRBV11-2,once,-,TRBJ2-4,CASSLGRDGVKNIQYF,TGTGCCAGCAGCTTAGGAAGGGATGGGGTCAAAAACATTCAGTACTTC
TRBV10-1,-,-,TRBJ1-6,CASSGTGISPLHF,TGCGCCAGCAGTGGAACAGGGATTTCACCCCTCCACTTT
TRBV7-9,-,TRBD2,TRBJ2-3,CAIQKGLAGGTDTQYF,TGTGCCATCCAAAAGGGACTAGCGGGGGGCACAGATACGCAGTATTTT
TRBV18,-,TRBD1,TRBJ2-7,CASSPGTGSYEQYF,TGTGCCAGCTCTCCCGGGACAGGCTCTTACGAGCAGTACTTC
TRBV7-9,once,-,TRBJ1-5,CASSSSWTEDSNQPQHF,TGTGCCAGCAGCTCATCTTGGACAGAAGATAGCAATCAGCCCCAGCATTTT
TRBV10-3,-,TRBD1,TRBJ1-5,CAISESQIGTVGNQPQHF,TGTGCCATCAGTGAGTCTCAGATCGGGACAGTAGGTAATCAGCCCCAGCATTTT
TRBV9,-,-,TRBJ1-1,CASSPQTSSTEAFF,TGTGCCAGCAGCCCTCAGACGAGTAGCACTGAAGCTTTCTTT
TRBV7-2,-,-,TRBJ1-6,CASSSRASPLHF,TGTGCCAGCAGCTCCAGGGCTTCACCCCTCCACTTT
TRBV9,-,TRBD2,TRBJ2-7,CASSVAGTTSYEQYF,TGTGCCAGCAGCGTAGCGGGGACTACGTCCTACGAGCAGTACTTC
TRBV19,-,-,TRBJ1-1,CASSIRVGNTEAFF,TGTGCCAGTAGTATCCGGGTTGGGAACACTGAAGCTTTCTTT
TRBV5-4,few,-,TRBJ2-7,CASSVDPGYEQYF,TGTGCCAGCAGCGTGGACCCAGGCTACGAGCAGTACTTC
TRBV7-9,-,-,TRBJ1-1,CASSPEDTEAFF,TGTGCCAGCAGCCCCGAGGACACTGAAGCTTTCTTT
TRBV7-2,-,TRBD2,TRBJ2-5,CASSRTSGGPATQYF,TGTGCCAGCAGCCGCACTAGCGGGGGGCCCGCGACCCAGTACTTC
TRBV25-1,-,-,TRBJ1-1,CASSRGGGAFF,TGTGCCAGCAGTAGGGGAGGTGGAGCTTTCTTT
TRBV5-4,-,-,TRBJ2-5,CASSFSASQETQYF,TGTGCCAGCAGCTTTTCAGCATCCCAAGAGACCCAGTACTTC
TRBV18,-,-,TRBJ2-3,CASSPTLTDTQYF,TGTGCCAGCTCACCCACCCTCACAGATACGCAGTATTTT